This TCR beta chain is drawn from a study of shared clonotypes between healthy human individuals. Points from the study as a whole: Naive subsets, compared against memory subsets, generally had larger estimated richness values.

Every immunoSEQ plate was one replicate of a subset's evenly spread DNA. Sequencing used immunoSEQ multiplex PCR; TCRdb keeps in-frame clones, though not all of them. Of about 1.5 million clones in the sample, 95% to 99% were seen once. This CDR3 comprises 15 residues. CDR1 is SGHDN and CDR2 is FVKESK in the germline V gene. The V gene end was trimmed by 4 bases and the J gene end by 4 bases; junction bases not matched to a gene: 6. With respect to this clone: Its antigen is currently unknown.

The genes are TRBV14 and TRBJ2-2; TRBD1 aligns across 7 bases. The clonotype comes from a man under 40 in good health. The sequencing sample was made of naive CD4+ T cells sorted from blood. The subset: CD45RA+ positively selected. This chain's CDR3 is CASSRDRVATGELFF. CDR3 bases: TGTGCCAGCAGCCGCGACAGGGTTGCCACCGGGGAGCTGTTTTTT.